This T cell receptor beta chain was found in a study of cytomegalovirus exposure and HLA in healthy donors. Findings of the study overall: It was assumed in the presence/absence analyses that sequencing depth was roughly uniform across donors.

Details on this clone: What it binds is not known.

Amplification used 60 Vbeta primers and 13 Jbeta primers. Generated by immunoSEQ multiplex PCR, the TCRdb table keeps only in-frame clones and is missing some. Counted here are about 67,000 clones, roughly 80% occurring once; the ten biggest clones make up around 2.9%. CDR3 length: 14 amino acids. Germline V CDR1 and CDR2: SNHLY, FYNNEI. V shed 3 bases and J shed 7 bases, with 13 bases lying between them. The J gene is TRBJ2-4, the V gene TRBV2; no clear D. The sequencing input was PBMCs. The clonotype was recovered from a woman between 25 and 40 years old in good health and CMV-seronegative. The CDR3 DNA follows: TGTGCCAGCAGTGATCCCAGGCAGGTTAACATTCAGTACTTC. Translation: CASSDPRQVNIQYF.